This note documents a single TCR beta chain sequence. Its antigen is currently unknown. This record comes from a study of pediatric ulcerative colitis. TCRdb keeps only in-frame clones here, not all; method: immunoSEQ multiplex PCR. The sample includes about 64,000 clones, 77% of them seen just once. Findings and limits, study-wide: A couple of patients had blood samples with substantially reduced template counts.

The germline V gene encodes CDR1 LNHNV and CDR2 YYDKDF (reference sequence). The CDR3 totals 15 residues. Deletions cut 6 bases from V and 7 bases from J, with 21 bases between. The sequenced sample consisted of blood. The chain joins TRBV15 to TRBJ1-2; no reliable D call. The sequence was obtained from a boy between 10 and 17 years old with moderate ulcerative colitis. CDR3 DNA: TGTGCCACCAGACGCTGGTCCGGGCTCGCCTCTGGCTACACCTTC. As protein: CATRRWSGLASGYTF.